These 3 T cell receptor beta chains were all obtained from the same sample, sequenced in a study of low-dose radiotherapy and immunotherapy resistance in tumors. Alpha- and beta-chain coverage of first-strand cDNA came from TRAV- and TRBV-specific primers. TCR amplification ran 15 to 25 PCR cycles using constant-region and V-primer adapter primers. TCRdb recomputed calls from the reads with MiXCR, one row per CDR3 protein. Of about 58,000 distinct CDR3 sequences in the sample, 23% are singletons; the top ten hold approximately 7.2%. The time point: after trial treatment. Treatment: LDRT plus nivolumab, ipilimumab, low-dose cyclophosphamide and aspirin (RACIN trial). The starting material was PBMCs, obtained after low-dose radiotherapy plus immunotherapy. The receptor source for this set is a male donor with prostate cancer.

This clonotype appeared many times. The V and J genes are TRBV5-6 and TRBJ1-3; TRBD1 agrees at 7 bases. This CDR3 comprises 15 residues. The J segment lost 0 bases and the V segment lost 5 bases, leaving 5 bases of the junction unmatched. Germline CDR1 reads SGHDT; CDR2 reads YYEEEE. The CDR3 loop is CASSYRGSSGNTIYF. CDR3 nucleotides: TGTGCCAGCAGTTACAGGGGAAGCTCTGGAAACACCATATATTTT.

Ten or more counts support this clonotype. The CDR3 region has the DNA TGCAGCGGGGAGGGAGCTTTCTTT. Amino acids: CSGEGAFF. V is TRBV29-1 and J is TRBJ1-1; D unclear. CDR3 length: 8 residues. The germline V and J ends were trimmed by 7 bases and 10 bases, with 7 bases remaining between them. Germline CDR1 and CDR2: SQVTM and ANQGSEA. The full variable domain, completed using reference TRBV29-1 and TRBJ1-1, is SAVISQKPSRDICQRGTSLTIQCQVDSQVTMMFWYRQQPGQSLTLIATANQGSEATYESGFVIDKFPISRPNLTFSTLTVSNMSPEDSSIYLCSGEGAFFGQGTRLTVV.

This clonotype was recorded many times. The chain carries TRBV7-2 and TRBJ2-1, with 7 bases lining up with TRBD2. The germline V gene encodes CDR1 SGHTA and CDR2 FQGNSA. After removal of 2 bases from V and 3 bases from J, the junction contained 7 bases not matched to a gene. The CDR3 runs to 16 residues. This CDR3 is CASSLHSSGGYNEQFF. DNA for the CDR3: TGTGCCAGCAGCTTACATTCTAGCGGCGGCTACAATGAGCAGTTCTTC. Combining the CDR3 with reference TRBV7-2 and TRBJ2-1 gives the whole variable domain GAGVSQSPSNKVTEKGKDVELRCDPISGHTALYWYRQSLGQGLEFLIYFQGNSAPDKSGLPSDRFSAERTGGSVSTLTIQRTQQEDSAVYLCASSLHSSGGYNEQFFGPGTRLTVL.